A selection of T cell receptor beta chains follows, all from one sample in a study of T-cell memory formation after mild COVID-19. TCRdb re-analysed the 5' RACE reads in MiXCR, keeping a single row per CDR3 protein. The data hold roughly 160,000 distinct CDR3 sequences, with about an eighth observed a single time. The sequenced sample was PBMCs or a T cell subset sorted from them (not recorded which). The receptors were gathered from a man aged 18 to 29 who had mild COVID-19 (a few samples of this study predate the infection). Cell type and time point are not known. CDR3s include the opening cysteine and the closing phenylalanine or tryptophan. The D gene is left open where the match is weak. Clone size is shown for a subset of rows, as once, few, many or a class of expanded clone.

V gene: TRBV7-3
clone size: few
J gene: TRBJ2-3
D gene: .
CDR3 protein: CASSFTFTDTQYF
CDR3 DNA: TGTGCCAGCAGCTTTACCTTCACAGATACGCAGTATTTT

V gene: TRBV5-1
clone size: many
J gene: TRBJ2-3
D gene: .
CDR3 protein: CASKGAWGTDTQYF
CDR3 DNA: TGCGCCAGCAAAGGGGCCTGGGGCACAGATACGCAGTATTTT

V gene: TRBV5-5
clone size: .
J gene: TRBJ1-1
D gene: TRBD1
CDR3 protein: CASSATGRTEAFF
CDR3 DNA: TGTGCCAGCAGCGCGACAGGGAGAACTGAAGCTTTCTTT

V gene: TRBV4-1
clone size: .
J gene: TRBJ2-1
D gene: TRBD2
CDR3 protein: CASSHLLAGGPNEQFF
CDR3 DNA: TGCGCCAGCAGCCACCTACTAGCGGGGGGGCCCAATGAGCAGTTCTTC

V gene: TRBV4-2
clone size: .
J gene: TRBJ1-1
D gene: .
CDR3 protein: CASSQGGQGMNTEAFF
CDR3 DNA: TGTGCCAGCAGCCAAGGGGGCCAGGGTATGAACACTGAAGCTTTCTTT

V gene: TRBV7-9
clone size: .
J gene: TRBJ2-5
D gene: .
CDR3 protein: CASSPLTGDTWYQETQYF
CDR3 DNA: TGTGCCAGCAGCCCCTTGACAGGAGATACGTGGTACCAAGAGACCCAGTACTTC

V gene: TRBV5-6
clone size: once
J gene: TRBJ2-5
D gene: TRBD1
CDR3 protein: CASSLPGTAQETQYF
CDR3 DNA: TGTGCCAGCAGCTTACCGGGGACAGCTCAAGAGACCCAGTACTTC

V gene: TRBV12-3/TRBV12-4
clone size: .
J gene: TRBJ1-2
D gene: .
CDR3 protein: CASSLGPGASGGYTF
CDR3 DNA: TGTGCCAGCAGTTTAGGTCCAGGGGCCTCCGGTGGCTACACCTTC

V gene: TRBV11-3
clone size: .
J gene: TRBJ2-2
D gene: TRBD1
CDR3 protein: CASSRTGPNTGELFF
CDR3 DNA: TGTGCCAGCAGCCGGACAGGGCCGAACACCGGGGAGCTGTTTTTT

V gene: TRBV20-1
clone size: few
J gene: TRBJ1-2
D gene: TRBD1
CDR3 protein: CSAPDRDSLSYGYTF
CDR3 DNA: TGCAGTGCCCCGGACAGGGACAGCCTTTCATATGGCTACACCTTC

V gene: TRBV7-2
clone size: .
J gene: TRBJ1-6
D gene: .
CDR3 protein: CASSLRSREALHF
CDR3 DNA: TGTGCCAGCAGCTTAAGGTCCCGGGAGGCCCTCCACTTT

V gene: TRBV4-2
clone size: .
J gene: TRBJ2-3
D gene: TRBD2
CDR3 protein: CASSPYSGNTDTQYF
CDR3 DNA: TGTGCCAGCAGCCCATATAGCGGGAACACAGATACGCAGTATTTT

V gene: TRBV5-1
clone size: .
J gene: TRBJ1-6
D gene: .
CDR3 protein: CASSLGYQTANPNSPLHF
CDR3 DNA: TGCGCCAGCAGCTTGGGCTATCAAACAGCGAACCCTAATTCACCCCTCCACTTT

V gene: TRBV4-3
clone size: few
J gene: TRBJ1-2
D gene: TRBD1
CDR3 protein: CASSQFDRGNYGYTF
CDR3 DNA: TGCGCCAGCAGCCAATTTGACAGGGGTAACTATGGCTACACCTTC

V gene: TRBV12-3/TRBV12-4
clone size: few
J gene: TRBJ1-5
D gene: TRBD1
CDR3 protein: CASSLQGAVQPQHF
CDR3 DNA: TGTGCCAGCAGTTTACAGGGGGCTGTTCAGCCCCAGCATTTT

V gene: TRBV29-1
clone size: many
J gene: TRBJ2-3
D gene: .
CDR3 protein: CSVDGGGQSASTDTQYF
CDR3 DNA: TGCAGCGTTGACGGAGGGGGCCAAAGTGCTAGCACAGATACGCAGTATTTT

V gene: TRBV28
clone size: many
J gene: TRBJ2-5
D gene: .
CDR3 protein: CASSLPRIVAGLQETQYF
CDR3 DNA: TGTGCCAGCAGTTTACCCCGTATCGTGGCAGGGCTTCAAGAGACCCAGTACTTC

V gene: TRBV24-1
clone size: few
J gene: TRBJ2-2
D gene: .
CDR3 protein: CATSALGVTGELFF
CDR3 DNA: TGTGCCACCAGTGCTCTAGGAGTCACCGGGGAGCTGTTTTTT

V gene: TRBV6-1
clone size: .
J gene: TRBJ1-2
D gene: .
CDR3 protein: CASNRGTTNYGYTF
CDR3 DNA: TGTGCCAGCAATCGGGGCACGACTAACTATGGCTACACCTTC

V gene: TRBV7-9
clone size: .
J gene: TRBJ2-7
D gene: TRBD1
CDR3 protein: CASGQGTYEQYF
CDR3 DNA: TGTGCCAGCGGACAGGGGACCTACGAGCAGTACTTC

V gene: TRBV7-2
clone size: few
J gene: TRBJ2-2
D gene: TRBD1
CDR3 protein: CASSRGQGEAGELFF
CDR3 DNA: TGTGCCAGCAGCCGCGGACAGGGGGAGGCCGGGGAGCTGTTTTTT

V gene: TRBV6-5
clone size: few
J gene: TRBJ1-5
D gene: .
CDR3 protein: CASSRFPGDQPQHF
CDR3 DNA: TGTGCCAGCAGTCGCTTTCCGGGGGATCAGCCCCAGCATTTT

V gene: TRBV12-3/TRBV12-4
clone size: many
J gene: TRBJ2-1
D gene: TRBD2
CDR3 protein: CASSLTGGKHNEQFF
CDR3 DNA: TGTGCCAGCAGTTTAACGGGGGGTAAACACAATGAGCAGTTCTTC

V gene: TRBV10-3
clone size: few
J gene: TRBJ1-6
D gene: TRBD1
CDR3 protein: CAISEGQGYNSPLHF
CDR3 DNA: TGTGCCATCAGTGAGGGACAGGGTTATAATTCACCCCTCCACTTT

V gene: TRBV7-2
clone size: few
J gene: TRBJ1-1
D gene: .
CDR3 protein: CASSLDPGWNTEAFF
CDR3 DNA: TGTGCCAGCAGCTTAGACCCAGGGTGGAACACTGAAGCTTTCTTT

V gene: TRBV5-6
clone size: few
J gene: TRBJ1-6
D gene: .
CDR3 protein: CASSLGQYNSPLHF
CDR3 DNA: TGTGCCAGCAGCCTAGGACAGTATAATTCACCCCTCCACTTT

V gene: TRBV5-1
clone size: many
J gene: TRBJ2-3
D gene: .
CDR3 protein: CASSLDGEAADTQYF
CDR3 DNA: TGCGCCAGCAGCTTGGACGGGGAGGCGGCAGATACGCAGTATTTT

V gene: TRBV7-2
clone size: .
J gene: TRBJ2-5
D gene: .
CDR3 protein: CASARGWGETQYF
CDR3 DNA: TGTGCCAGCGCCCGTGGGTGGGGGGAGACCCAGTACTTC

V gene: TRBV13
clone size: .
J gene: TRBJ1-1
D gene: .
CDR3 protein: CASSFYEGDTEAFF
CDR3 DNA: TGTGCCAGCAGCTTTTATGAAGGGGACACTGAAGCTTTCTTT

V gene: TRBV4-2
clone size: .
J gene: TRBJ2-5
D gene: .
CDR3 protein: CASSQEAREETQYF
CDR3 DNA: TGTGCCAGCAGCCAAGAGGCCAGGGAAGAGACCCAGTACTTC

V gene: TRBV6-5
clone size: .
J gene: TRBJ2-5
D gene: TRBD2
CDR3 protein: CASNSGGGYQETQYF
CDR3 DNA: TGTGCCAGCAATAGCGGGGGCGGGTACCAAGAGACCCAGTACTTC

V gene: TRBV2
clone size: .
J gene: TRBJ2-5
D gene: TRBD2
CDR3 protein: CASSGLAGEQETQYF
CDR3 DNA: TGTGCCAGCAGTGGGCTAGCGGGGGAGCAAGAGACCCAGTACTTC

V gene: TRBV6-6
clone size: .
J gene: TRBJ1-2
D gene: .
CDR3 protein: CASRPDGRGYYGYTF
CDR3 DNA: TGTGCCAGCAGGCCGGACGGACGGGGGTACTATGGCTACACCTTC

V gene: TRBV7-2
clone size: many
J gene: TRBJ2-3
D gene: .
CDR3 protein: CASSLAPWGSTDTQYF
CDR3 DNA: TGTGCCAGCAGCTTAGCGCCGTGGGGCAGCACAGATACGCAGTATTTT

V gene: TRBV27
clone size: few
J gene: TRBJ1-2
D gene: .
CDR3 protein: CASSPTGVLNYGYTF
CDR3 DNA: TGTGCCAGCAGTCCCACAGGAGTGCTTAACTATGGCTACACCTTC

V gene: TRBV5-6
clone size: .
J gene: TRBJ2-7
D gene: .
CDR3 protein: CASSLSFRRRASQSYEQYF
CDR3 DNA: TGTGCCAGCAGCTTGTCGTTTAGGCGTAGGGCCAGTCAAAGTTACGAGCAGTACTTC

V gene: TRBV6-2/TRBV6-3
clone size: .
J gene: TRBJ2-5
D gene: TRBD2
CDR3 protein: CASSYRGAQYF
CDR3 DNA: TGTGCCAGCAGTTACCGGGGGGCCCAGTACTTC

V gene: TRBV4-2
clone size: .
J gene: TRBJ1-5
D gene: TRBD1
CDR3 protein: CASSQGQGPNQPQHF
CDR3 DNA: TGTGCCAGCAGCCAGGGACAGGGGCCCAATCAGCCCCAGCATTTT

V gene: TRBV12-3/TRBV12-4
clone size: .
J gene: TRBJ1-2
D gene: .
CDR3 protein: CASSTQQGRVTF
CDR3 DNA: TGTGCCAGCAGTACCCAACAGGGTAGGGTCACCTTC

V gene: TRBV5-1
clone size: .
J gene: TRBJ1-1
D gene: TRBD1
CDR3 protein: CASSTDRATEAFF
CDR3 DNA: TGCGCCAGCAGCACGGACAGGGCCACTGAAGCTTTCTTT

V gene: TRBV5-4
clone size: .
J gene: TRBJ1-5
D gene: .
CDR3 protein: CASSLNRVEPQHF
CDR3 DNA: TGTGCCAGCAGCTTGAATCGGGTTGAGCCCCAGCATTTT

V gene: TRBV6-2/TRBV6-3
clone size: .
J gene: TRBJ1-4
D gene: .
CDR3 protein: CASSSPGDNEKLFF
CDR3 DNA: TGTGCCAGCAGTTCTCCAGGGGACAATGAAAAACTGTTTTTT

V gene: TRBV2
clone size: .
J gene: TRBJ2-7
D gene: .
CDR3 protein: CASSVGYSTRLEQYF
CDR3 DNA: TGTGCCAGCAGTGTTGGGTACTCTACGAGGCTGGAGCAGTACTTC

V gene: TRBV29-1
clone size: once
J gene: TRBJ2-2
D gene: .
CDR3 protein: CSVGKGMANTGELFF
CDR3 DNA: TGCAGCGTTGGCAAGGGGATGGCGAACACCGGGGAGCTGTTTTTT

V gene: TRBV5-1
clone size: .
J gene: TRBJ2-5
D gene: .
CDR3 protein: CASSPGTYQETQYF
CDR3 DNA: TGCGCCAGCAGCCCCGGGACTTACCAAGAGACCCAGTACTTC

V gene: TRBV20-1
clone size: .
J gene: TRBJ1-6
D gene: .
CDR3 protein: CSAERGASPLHF
CDR3 DNA: TGCAGTGCTGAAAGGGGGGCCTCACCCCTCCACTTT

V gene: TRBV7-2
clone size: .
J gene: TRBJ1-2
D gene: .
CDR3 protein: CASSYRPNYGYTF
CDR3 DNA: TGTGCCAGCAGCTACAGGCCTAACTATGGCTACACCTTC

V gene: TRBV20-1
clone size: few
J gene: TRBJ2-5
D gene: .
CDR3 protein: CSADTAVQETQYF
CDR3 DNA: TGCAGTGCTGATACGGCCGTACAAGAGACCCAGTACTTC